This T cell receptor (beta chain) appears in the sequencing data of a study of T cells after yellow fever vaccination. Turning to the study itself: The SMART-Seq v4 Ultra Low Input method served to prepare the low-cell-number fractions. Study-wide results and caveats: Boosting was followed by the reappearance of most primary-vaccination clones (around 95% CD4, about 90% CD8). A small proportion of clonotypes was detected in both the CD4 and CD8 compartments.

TCRdb ran MiXCR on the 5' RACE reads and lists one entry per CDR3 protein. The data show about 300,000 distinct CDR3 sequences, roughly 9% seen once. Trimming left V 1 base short and J 6 bases short, with 16 bases between. CDR1 is SGHVS, CDR2 FNYEAQ, per germline. The CDR3 spans 17 residues. Comment on this clonotype: Its specificity is not known.

The clonotype originates from a young man who received the YFV17D yellow fever vaccine. This specimen was CD4+ T cells sorted from PBMCs, taken 5 days after the yellow fever booster vaccination. The genes are TRBV7-6 and TRBJ1-6; TRBD1 is a possible D gene (5 bases). CDR3 amino acids: CASSLDFGLGGNSPLHF. The DNA of the CDR3 is TGTGCCAGCAGCTTAGATTTTGGGCTCGGGGGTAATTCACCCCTCCACTTT. The complete variable domain, with remaining parts taken from reference TRBV7-6 and TRBJ1-6, reads GAGVSQSPRYKVTKRGQDVALRCDPISGHVSLYWYRQALGQGPEFLTYFNYEAQQDKSGLPNDRFSAERPEGSISTLTIQRTEQRDSAMYRCASSLDFGLGGNSPLHFGNGTRLTVT.